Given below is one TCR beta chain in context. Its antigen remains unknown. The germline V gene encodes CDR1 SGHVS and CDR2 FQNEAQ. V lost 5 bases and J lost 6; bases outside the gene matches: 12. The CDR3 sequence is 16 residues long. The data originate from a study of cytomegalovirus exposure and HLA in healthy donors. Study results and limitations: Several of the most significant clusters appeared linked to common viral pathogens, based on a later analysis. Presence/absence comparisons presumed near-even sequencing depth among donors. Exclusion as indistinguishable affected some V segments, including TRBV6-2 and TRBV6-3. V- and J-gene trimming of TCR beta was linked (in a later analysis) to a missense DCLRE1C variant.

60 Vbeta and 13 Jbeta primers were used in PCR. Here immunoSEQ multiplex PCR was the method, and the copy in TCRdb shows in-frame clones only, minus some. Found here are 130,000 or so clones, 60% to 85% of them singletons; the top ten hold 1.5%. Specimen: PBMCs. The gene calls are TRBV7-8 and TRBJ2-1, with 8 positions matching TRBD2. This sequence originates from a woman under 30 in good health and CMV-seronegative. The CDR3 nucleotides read TGTGCCAGCAGCCCCCCCCTACGGGAGGGCCCCAATGAGCAGTTCTTC. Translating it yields CASSPPLREGPNEQFF.